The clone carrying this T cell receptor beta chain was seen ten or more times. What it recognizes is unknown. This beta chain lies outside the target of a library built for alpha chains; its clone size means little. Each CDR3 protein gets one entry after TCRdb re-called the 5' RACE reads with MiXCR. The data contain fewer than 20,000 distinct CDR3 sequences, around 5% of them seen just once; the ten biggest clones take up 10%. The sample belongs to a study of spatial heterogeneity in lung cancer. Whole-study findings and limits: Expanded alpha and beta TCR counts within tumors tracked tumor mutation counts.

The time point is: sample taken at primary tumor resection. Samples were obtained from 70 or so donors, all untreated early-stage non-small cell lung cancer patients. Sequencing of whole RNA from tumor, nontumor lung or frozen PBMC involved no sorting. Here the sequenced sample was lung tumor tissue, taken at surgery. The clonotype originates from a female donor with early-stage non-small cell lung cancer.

Here the CDR3 DNA reads TGTGCCAGCAGTTACGTCTCGGGACAGTTCTACGAGCAGTACTTC. Protein sequence: CASSYVSGQFYEQYF. The J gene is TRBJ2-7, the V gene TRBV6-5, with 7 bases matching TRBD1. The CDR3 length is 15 residues. Germline trimming cut 2 bases from V and 3 bases from J; bases unmatched to any gene: 7. Germline CDR1 MNHEY, CDR2 SVGAGI.